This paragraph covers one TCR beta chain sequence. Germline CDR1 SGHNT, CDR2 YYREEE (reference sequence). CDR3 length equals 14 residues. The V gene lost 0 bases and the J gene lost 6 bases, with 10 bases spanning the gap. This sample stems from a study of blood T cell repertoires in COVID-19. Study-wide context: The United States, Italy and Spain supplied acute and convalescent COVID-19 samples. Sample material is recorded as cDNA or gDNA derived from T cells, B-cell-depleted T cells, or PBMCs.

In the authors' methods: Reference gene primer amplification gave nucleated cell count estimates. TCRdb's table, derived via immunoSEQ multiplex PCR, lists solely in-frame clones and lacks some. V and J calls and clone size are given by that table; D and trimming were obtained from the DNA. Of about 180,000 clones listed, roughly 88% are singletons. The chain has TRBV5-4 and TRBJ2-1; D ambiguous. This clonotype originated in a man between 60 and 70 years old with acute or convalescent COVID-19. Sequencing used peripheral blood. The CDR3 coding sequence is TGTGCCAGCAGCTTGGTAGATATGCTCAATGAGCAGTTCTTC. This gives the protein CASSLVDMLNEQFF.